This T cell receptor (beta chain) comes out of a study of OX40 agonist ivuxolimab in advanced cancers. As for the study more broadly: The costimulatory receptor OX40 (CD134) was targeted by ivuxolimab, a fully human IgG2 agonistic monoclonal antibody. Intravenous ivuxolimab was administered to patients every 2 weeks at six dose levels: 0.01, 0.1, 0.3, 1.5, 3 and 10 mg/kg. Among the roughly 50 dose-escalation patients, about 19 had hepatocellular carcinoma, about 15 melanoma, 9 renal cell carcinoma and 9 head and neck cancer. The dose-escalation cohort was about 86% male with a mean age of about 65 years, ranging from 23 to 79. Prior anti-PD-1, anti-PD-L1 or anti-CTLA-4 therapy was permitted, and checkpoint inhibitors had been received by around 39% of dose-escalation patients. Partial responses were achieved by three dose-escalation patients, of whom one had hepatocellular carcinoma and two had cutaneous melanoma. The purpose of peripheral TCRbeta sequencing was to test whether ivuxolimab changed TCR sequence diversity and led to clonal T-cell expansion. The monotherapy dose-escalation portion (N = 52 patients) of the phase I ivuxolimab trial is reported in the paper. What the authors observed across the whole study: At doses of 0.1 to 3.0 mg/kg, clonal expansion of both CD4+ and CD8+ blood T cells was observed from baseline to week 6. Antigen specificity was not determined for the clonally expanded peripheral T cells. In partial responders in the 0.1-3.0 mg/kg groups, normalized peripheral clonal expansion was found to be among the lowest, especially among CD8+ T cells. After ivuxolimab, more expanded clones were found on average in CD8+ T cells than in CD4+ T cells. Low levels of normalized T-cell clonal expansion were also seen in some patients who did not respond.

A word on this clone: Its antigen is not yet known. Base qualities were left out, and no much larger clone turns up one base away.

Genomic DNA was isolated from the sorted cells so that the TCRbeta CDR3 region could be sequenced. The immunoSEQ Assay was used to sequence the TCRbeta CDR3 regions. Held by TCRdb, this immuneACCESS table contains in-frame sequences only and omits some clones. Under half of the omission traces to an unresolved V gene where checked; the cause of the rest is unknown. The sample includes roughly 11,000 clones, with 81% observed a single time. The ten largest clonotypes hold around an eighth of the sample. The trial excluded patients who had a history of autoimmune disease or were on systemic immunosuppression. Peripheral blood for TCR sequencing was collected from all dose cohorts at baseline, on cycle 4 day 1, and on cycle 7 day 1. The samples were drawn from a first-in-human, open-label, multicenter phase I dose-escalation trial of ivuxolimab. Adults with locally advanced or metastatic melanoma, renal cell, hepatocellular, or head and neck squamous cell carcinoma were enrolled in the trial. CD4+ and CD8+ T cells were sorted separately from peripheral blood before TCR sequencing.

The germline V gene (reference sequence) gives CDR1 as SGHAT and CDR2 as FQDESV. From the cysteine up to the phenylalanine, the CDR3 has a length of 18 residues. Solely the CDR3 DNA is kept, with 54 bases framed from the first base. The V and J ends are trimmed by 4 bases and 3 bases, leaving 24 bases between them. The sample consisted of CD4+ or CD8+ T cells sorted from blood, taken in a trial of the OX40 agonist ivuxolimab. The chain is made from TRBV11-1 and TRBJ1-2; the D segment could be TRBD1, given 6 matching bases. The sequence was obtained from an adult with an advanced solid tumor such as melanoma, head and neck, liver or kidney cancer. The DNA sequence follows: TGTGCCAGCAGCTCTTATCCCAATATCAGGGGCCAAGACTATGGCTACACCTTC. Its protein reads: CASSSYPNIRGQDYGYTF. The reference TRBV11-1 and TRBJ1-2 proteins fill in what lies around the CDR3, so the full variable domain reads EAEVAQSPRYKITEKSQAVAFWCDPISGHATLYWYRQILGQGPELLVQFQDESVVDDSQLPKDRFSAERLKGVDSTLKIQPAELGDSAMYLCASSSYPNIRGQDYGYTFGSGTRLTVV.